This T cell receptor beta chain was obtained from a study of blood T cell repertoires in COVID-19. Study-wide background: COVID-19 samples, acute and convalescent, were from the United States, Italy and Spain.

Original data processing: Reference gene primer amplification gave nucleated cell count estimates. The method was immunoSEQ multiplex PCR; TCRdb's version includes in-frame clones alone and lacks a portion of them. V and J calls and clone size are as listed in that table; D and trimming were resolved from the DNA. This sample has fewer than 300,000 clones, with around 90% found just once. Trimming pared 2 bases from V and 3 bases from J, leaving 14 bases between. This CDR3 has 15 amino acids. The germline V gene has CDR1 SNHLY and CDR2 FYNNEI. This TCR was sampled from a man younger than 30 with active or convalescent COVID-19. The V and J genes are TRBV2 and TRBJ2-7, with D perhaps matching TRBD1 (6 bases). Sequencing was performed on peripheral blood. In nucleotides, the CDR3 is TGTGCCAGCAGTGAATGGCAAGGACAGAGCTACGAGCAGTACTTC. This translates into CASSEWQGQSYEQYF.